One sample yielded the 14 T cell receptor beta chains listed below, sequenced in a study of T cell responses to AZD1222 COVID-19 vaccine. TCRdb's table, derived via immunoSEQ multiplex PCR, lists solely in-frame clones and lacks some. The table lists about 79,000 clones, 65% to 85% of them singletons, with around 20% in the top ten. The sequences come from peripheral blood, collected on day 0 of AZD1222 vaccination. These receptor sequences come from an adult in good health.

This rearrangement joins TRBV6-5 to TRBJ2-3, with D hard to call. The CDR3 is 12 residues long. Germline-derived CDR1 and CDR2 are MNHEY and SVGAGI. V was clipped by 6 bases and J by 0 bases, with 4 bases between them. CDR3 residues: CASSPSTDTQYF. DNA for the CDR3: TGTGCCAGCAGCCCCAGCACAGATACGCAGTATTTT.

This clone is a singleton in its sample. V is TRBV2 and J is TRBJ2-7, with 14 bases fitting TRBD2. V dropped 2 bases and J dropped 6; count of bases not matched to a gene: 6. This CDR3 region has 16 residues. Germline-derived CDR1 and CDR2 are SNHLY and FYNNEI. The CDR3 sequence: CASSEISGLAGAEQYF. The CDR3 nucleotides are TGTGCCAGCAGTGAAATTTCGGGACTAGCGGGAGCCGAGCAGTACTTC.

This clone appeared a single time. The V call is TRBV7-8, the J call TRBJ1-3; D uncertain. The V and J ends lost 1 base and 4 bases respectively, with 14 bases between them. This CDR3 contains 16 residues. Germline assignment: CDR1 SGHVS and CDR2 FQNEAQ. In nucleotides, the CDR3 is TGTGCCAGCAGCTTAGTTATGGCGGACTTCGGAAACACCATATATTTT. This translates into CASSLVMADFGNTIYF.

The V and J genes are TRBV7-9 and TRBJ1-1, with TRBD1 as a possible D gene (6 bases). Germline CDR1 and CDR2: SEHNR and FQNEAQ (reference sequence). The CDR3 sequence is 12 residues long. Trimming pared 5 bases from V and 3 bases from J, leaving 7 bases between. The CDR3 DNA is TGTGCCAGCAGCAGGACAGACACTGAAGCTTTCTTT. Protein product: CASSRTDTEAFF.

The V and J genes are TRBV6-5 and TRBJ2-1, with a possible D match to TRBD2 (6 bases). The CDR3 contains 15 residues. The V end lost 0 bases, the J end lost 8 bases, and 14 bases lay between the germline ends. CDR1 is MNHEY and CDR2 is SVGAGI in the germline V gene. The CDR3 is CASSYSLALLYEQFF. In DNA form, the CDR3 reads TGTGCCAGCAGTTACTCCCTAGCGCTTTTATATGAGCAGTTCTTC.

This chain connects TRBV5-1 to TRBJ1-1; perhaps TRBD1 as D (5 bases). Germline CDR1 reads SGHRS; CDR2 reads YFSETQ. There are 13 residues in the CDR3. V dropped 0 bases and J dropped 5 bases, with 8 bases sitting between them. DNA of the CDR3: TGCGCCAGCAGCTTGGGACAGTCGACTGAAGCTTTCTTT. It codes for CASSLGQSTEAFF.

In its sample, this clone was seen a few times. The rearrangement uses TRBV6-1 and TRBJ1-1, with D possibly TRBD1 on 5 matching bases. The CDR3 consists of 15 residues. Germline V gives CDR1 MNHNS, CDR2 SASEGT. The V gene lost 2 bases and the J gene lost 4 bases, with 14 bases spanning the gap. The CDR3 sequence: CASSESRRVSTEAFF. CDR3 in DNA: TGTGCCAGCAGTGAAAGTCGCAGGGTGAGCACTGAAGCTTTCTTT.

The gene calls are TRBV10-1 and TRBJ1-5, with D hard to call. This CDR3 is 13 amino acids long. The ends were cut back, 6 bases at V and 7 bases at J, with 13 bases in the middle. Germline-derived CDR1 and CDR2 are WNHNN and SYGVQD (reference sequence). The CDR3 spells CASRGRVRQPQHF. The CDR3 DNA sequence: TGCGCCAGCAGGGGCCGTGTTCGACAGCCCCAGCATTTT.

J is TRBJ1-2 and V is TRBV5-1; maybe TRBD1 (5 bases). V was trimmed by 0 bases and J by 8 bases, leaving 11 bases between them. This CDR3 is 13 amino acids long. The germline V gene has CDR1 SGHRS and CDR2 YFSETQ. The CDR3 DNA reads TGCGCCAGCAGCTTGGAGTCAGGGTTGGGCTACACCTTC. The encoded protein is CASSLESGLGYTF.

The chain carries TRBV30 and TRBJ1-3; D is ambiguous. V lost 3 bases and J 0 bases, leaving 9 bases between the germline ends. The length of the CDR3 is 14 residues. Germline assignment: CDR1 GTSNPN and CDR2 SVGIG (reference sequence). This chain's CDR3 is CAWSPRLSGNTIYF. The DNA for the CDR3 is TGTGCCTGGAGCCCACGGCTCTCTGGAAACACCATATATTTT.

The gene calls are TRBV3-1 (or the pseudogene TRBV3-2) and TRBJ2-5; 11 bases fit TRBD2. There are 17 residues in the CDR3. Germline-derived CDR1 and CDR2 are LGHDT and YNNKEL (reference sequence). The V and J ends lost 3 bases and 0 bases, in that order; junction bases with no gene match: 6. In DNA, the CDR3 is TGTGCCAGCAGCCAGGAAAGACTAGCGGGGCACCAAGAGACCCAGTACTTC. As protein: CASSQERLAGHQETQYF.

V gene TRBV14 combines with J gene TRBJ2-1; TRBD2 is a possible D gene (6 bases). This CDR3 contains 16 residues. Trimming shortened V by 2 bases and J by 2 bases, and 13 bases separated the two germline ends. Germline loops: CDR1 SGHDN, CDR2 FVKESK. CDR3 nucleotide sequence: TGTGCCAGCAGCCAACTCGGCGGCGGGACCTACAATGAGCAGTTCTTC. It translates to CASSQLGGGTYNEQFF.

J is TRBJ2-2 and V is TRBV11-2; 9 bases agree with TRBD2. V lost 4 bases, J lost 7 bases, and 10 bases stayed unmatched. Germline values: CDR1 SGHAT, CDR2 FQNNGV. The CDR3 spans 16 residues. The CDR3: CASSYRGGTSIGELFF. Here the CDR3 DNA reads TGTGCCAGCAGCTACCGAGGGGGGACTAGCATCGGGGAGCTGTTTTTT. The whole variable domain, remainder taken from reference TRBV11-2 and TRBJ2-2, is EAGVAQSPRYKIIEKRQSVAFWCNPISGHATLYWYQQILGQGPKLLIQFQNNGVVDDSQLPKDRFSAERLKGVDSTLKIQPAKLEDSAVYLCASSYRGGTSIGELFFGEGSRLTVL.

This chain uses TRBV27 with TRBJ2-7; TRBD1 matches at 9 bases. CDR3 length equals 14 residues. Germline CDR1 and CDR2: MNHEY and SMNVEV (reference sequence). After removal of 7 bases from V and 5 bases from J, the junction contained 9 bases not matched to a gene. In nucleotides, the CDR3 is TGTGCCAGCAAACGGTGGGACAGGGCGGACGAGCAGTACTTC. It yields the protein CASKRWDRADEQYF.